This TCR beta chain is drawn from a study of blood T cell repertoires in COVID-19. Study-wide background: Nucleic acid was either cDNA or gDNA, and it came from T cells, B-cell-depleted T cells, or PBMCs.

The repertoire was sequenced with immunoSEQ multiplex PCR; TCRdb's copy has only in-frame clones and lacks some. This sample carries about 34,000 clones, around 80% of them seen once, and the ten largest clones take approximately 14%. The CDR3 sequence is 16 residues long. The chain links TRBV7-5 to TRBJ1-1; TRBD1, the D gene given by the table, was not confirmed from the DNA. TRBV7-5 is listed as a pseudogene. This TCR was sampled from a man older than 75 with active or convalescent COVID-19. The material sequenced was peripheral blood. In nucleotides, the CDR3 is TGTGTCAGAAGCTTAGCGTCCCAGGGGTCGAGAACTGAAGCTTTCTTT. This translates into CVRSLASQGSRTEAFF.